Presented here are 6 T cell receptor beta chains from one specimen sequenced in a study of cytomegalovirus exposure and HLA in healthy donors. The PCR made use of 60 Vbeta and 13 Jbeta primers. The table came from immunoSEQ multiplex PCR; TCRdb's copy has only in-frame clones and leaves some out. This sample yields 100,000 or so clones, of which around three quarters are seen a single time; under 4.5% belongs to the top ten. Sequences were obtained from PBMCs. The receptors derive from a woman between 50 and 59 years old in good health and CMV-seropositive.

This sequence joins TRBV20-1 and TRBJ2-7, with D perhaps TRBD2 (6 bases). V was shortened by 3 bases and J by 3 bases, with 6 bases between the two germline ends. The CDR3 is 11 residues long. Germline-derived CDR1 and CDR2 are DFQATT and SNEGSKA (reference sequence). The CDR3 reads CSAREGYEQYF. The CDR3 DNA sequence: TGCAGTGCTAGGGAGGGCTACGAGCAGTACTTC.

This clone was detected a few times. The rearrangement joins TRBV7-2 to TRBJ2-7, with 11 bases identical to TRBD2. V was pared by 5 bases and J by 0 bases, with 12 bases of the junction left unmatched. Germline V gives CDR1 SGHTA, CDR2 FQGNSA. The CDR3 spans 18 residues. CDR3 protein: CASSPRTVLAGDSYEQYF. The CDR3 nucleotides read TGTGCCAGCAGCCCTAGGACCGTACTAGCGGGGGACTCCTACGAGCAGTACTTC.

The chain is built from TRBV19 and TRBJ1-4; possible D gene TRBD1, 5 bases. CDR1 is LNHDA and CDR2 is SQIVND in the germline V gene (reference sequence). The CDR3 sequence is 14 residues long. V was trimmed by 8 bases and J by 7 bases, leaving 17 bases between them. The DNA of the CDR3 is TGTGCCAGTCGATCCAGGGATTTTGGTGAAAAACTGTTTTTT. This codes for CASRSRDFGEKLFF.

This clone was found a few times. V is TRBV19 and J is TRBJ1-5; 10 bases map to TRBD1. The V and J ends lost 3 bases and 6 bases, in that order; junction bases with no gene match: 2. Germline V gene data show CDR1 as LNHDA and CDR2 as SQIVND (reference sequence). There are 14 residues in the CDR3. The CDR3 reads CASSMDRGGQPQHF. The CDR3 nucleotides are TGTGCCAGTAGTATGGACAGGGGGGGTCAGCCCCAGCATTTT. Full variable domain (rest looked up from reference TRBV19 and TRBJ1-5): DGGITQSPKYLFRKEGQNVTLSCEQNLNHDAMYWYRQDPGQGLRLIYYSQIVNDFQKGDIAEGYSVSREKKESFPLTVTSAQKNPTAFYLCASSMDRGGQPQHFGDGTRLSIL.

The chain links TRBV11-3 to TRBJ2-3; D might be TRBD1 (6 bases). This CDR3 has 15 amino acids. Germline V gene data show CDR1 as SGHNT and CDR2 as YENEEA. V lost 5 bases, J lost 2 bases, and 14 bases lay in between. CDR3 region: CASSPTGSATDTQYF. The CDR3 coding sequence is TGTGCCAGCAGCCCCACAGGGTCTGCCACAGATACGCAGTATTTT.

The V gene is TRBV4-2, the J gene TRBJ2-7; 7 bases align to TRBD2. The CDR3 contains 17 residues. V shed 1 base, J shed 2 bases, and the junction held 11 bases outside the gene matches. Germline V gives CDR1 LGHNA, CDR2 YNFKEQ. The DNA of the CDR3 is TGTGCCAGCAGCCAAGGCCGGGGGGACCAATTTCCCTACGAGCAGTACTTC. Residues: CASSQGRGDQFPYEQYF.